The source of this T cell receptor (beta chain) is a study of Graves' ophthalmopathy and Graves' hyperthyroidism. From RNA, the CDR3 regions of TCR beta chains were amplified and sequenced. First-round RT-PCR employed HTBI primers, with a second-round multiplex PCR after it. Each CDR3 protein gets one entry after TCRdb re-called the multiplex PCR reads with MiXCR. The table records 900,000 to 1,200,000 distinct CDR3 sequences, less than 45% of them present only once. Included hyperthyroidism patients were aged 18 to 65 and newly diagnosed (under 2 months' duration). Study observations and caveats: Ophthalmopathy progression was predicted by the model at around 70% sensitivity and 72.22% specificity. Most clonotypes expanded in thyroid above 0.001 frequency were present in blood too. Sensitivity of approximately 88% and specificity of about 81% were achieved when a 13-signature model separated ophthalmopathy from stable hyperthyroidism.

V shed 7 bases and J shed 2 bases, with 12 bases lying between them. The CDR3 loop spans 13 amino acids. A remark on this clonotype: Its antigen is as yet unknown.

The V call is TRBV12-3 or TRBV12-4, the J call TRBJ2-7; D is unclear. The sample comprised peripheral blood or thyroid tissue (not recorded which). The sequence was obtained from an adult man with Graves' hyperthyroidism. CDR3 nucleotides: TGTGCCAGCACAACGGACCGAGCCTACGAGCAGTACTTC. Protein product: CASTTDRAYEQYF.